This T cell receptor beta chain was observed in a study of blood T cells in healthy people across ages. Turning to this clonotype: Its specificity is unknown.

Study findings and constraints: Samples with more naive T cells showed higher observed beta diversity. Long-lived and aged donors differed, with more naive CD4+ cells and higher diversity in the long-lived.

For the second PCR, which ran for about 7 to 11 cycles, a sample-barcoded 5' primer and a J-beta primer mix were used. Through a template-switch adaptor with 12 random nucleotides, each cDNA molecule received a tag. TCRdb itself ran the 5' RACE reads through MiXCR, one entry per CDR3 protein. The sample lists around 2 million distinct CDR3 sequences, more than 35% occurring once. Donors were systemically healthy Caucasian individuals from Russia aged about 6 to 95 years. The trim removed 7 bases at V and 9 bases at J, leaving 5 bases unmatched. The germline gives CDR1 DFQATT, CDR2 SNEGSKA (reference sequence). This CDR3 has 13 residues.

This sequence joins TRBV20-1 and TRBJ1-6, with 11 positions matching TRBD1. The origin of this receptor is a human donor in good health. The sample comprised blood. The CDR3 DNA is TGCAGTGTCCCGGGACAGGGGGGTTCACCCCTCCACTTT. It specifies CSVPGQGGSPLHF.